Each of the 24 T cell receptor beta chains below was sequenced from the same sample in a study of blood T cell repertoires in COVID-19. Using immunoSEQ multiplex PCR, the repertoire was profiled, and TCRdb retains in-frame clones only, with some absent. The sample includes roughly 300,000 clones, roughly 84% of them seen just once. Sequencing input: PBMCs or T cells enriched from blood (not recorded which). The receptors come from a woman in her thirties who had recovered from COVID-19.

The V call is TRBV3-1 (or the pseudogene TRBV3-2), the J call TRBJ2-6; 10 nucleotides line up with TRBD1. The CDR3 extends over 19 amino acids. The germline gives CDR1 LGHDT, CDR2 YNNKEL (reference sequence). J was trimmed by 4 bases and V by 0 bases; bases with no gene match: 9. The CDR3 here is CASSQDTGQGVGGANVLTF. The CDR3 nucleotides are TGTGCCAGCAGCCAAGATACTGGACAGGGGGTGGGAGGGGCCAACGTCCTGACTTTC.

The chain uses TRBV6-1 and TRBJ1-5, with D perhaps matching TRBD1 (5 bases). This CDR3 has 12 residues. V lost 1 base to trimming and J lost 9 bases, with 7 bases between them. Germline loops: CDR1 MNHNS, CDR2 SASEGT. CDR3 in amino acids: CASSEGGRPQHF. For the CDR3, the DNA is TGTGCCAGCAGTGAAGGGGGCAGGCCCCAGCATTTT.

The chain carries TRBV6-5 and TRBJ2-7; 9 nucleotides match TRBD1. This CDR3 has 14 residues. Germline CDR1 reads MNHEY; CDR2 reads SVGAGI. The V segment lost 6 bases and the J segment 5 bases; nucleotides outside the gene matches: 8. In nucleotides, the CDR3 is TGTGCCAGCAGACCCGGACAGGGGTGGGACGAGCAGTACTTC. Translation: CASRPGQGWDEQYF.

For the CDR3, the DNA is TGTGCCAGCAGCTTATTAGAGACAAGCAAAGAGACCCAGTACTTC. Amino acid sequence: CASSLLETSKETQYF. The chain carries TRBV7-6 and TRBJ2-5; no clear D. Trimming took off 2 bases at V and 3 bases at J, with 13 bases between the two ends. Germline CDR1 reads SGHVS; CDR2 reads FNYEAQ. This CDR3 is 15 amino acids long.

This chain joins TRBV7-2 and TRBJ2-7; 7 nucleotides line up with TRBD1. J gave up 12 bases and V 1 base, and 9 bases lay outside the gene matches. CDR3 length equals 13 residues. Germline V CDR1 and CDR2: SGHTA, FQGNSA. CDR3 nucleotide sequence: TGTGCCAGCAGCTTAGACTGGGACAGACATTTGTACTTC. The encoded protein is CASSLDWDRHLYF.

This clone came up once. V and J are TRBV3-1 (or the pseudogene TRBV3-2) and TRBJ1-2; 8 bases match TRBD1. The length of the CDR3 is 16 residues. From germline, CDR1 is LGHDT and CDR2 YNNKEL (reference sequence). Trimming removed 2 bases from V and 6 bases from J; junction bases left unmatched: 11. CDR3 sequence reads: CASSQPATDRAHGYTF. For the CDR3, the DNA is TGTGCCAGCAGCCAACCCGCAACGGACAGGGCCCATGGCTACACCTTC.

This clone has only one observation. The J gene is TRBJ2-6, the V gene TRBV3-1 (or the pseudogene TRBV3-2), with 9 bases aligning to TRBD2. The CDR3 totals 20 residues. Germline CDR1 LGHDT, CDR2 YNNKEL (reference sequence). V lost 4 bases, J lost 0 bases, and 13 bases stayed unmatched. CDR3 DNA sequence: TGTGCCAGCAGCCCCCGAATAGCGGGGGCCGGTGTCTCTGGGGCCAACGTCCTGACTTTC. This codes for CASSPRIAGAGVSGANVLTF.

The gene calls are TRBV28 and TRBJ2-3; possibly TRBD2 for D (6 bases). The CDR3 consists of 13 residues. Germline V gene data show CDR1 as MDHEN and CDR2 as SYDVKM. Trimming pared 6 bases from V and 2 bases from J, leaving 9 bases between. The CDR3 here is CASRRDLTDTQYF. In DNA, the CDR3 is TGTGCCAGCAGGCGGGACCTCACAGATACGCAGTATTTT. Full variable domain (rest looked up from reference TRBV28 and TRBJ2-3): DVKVTQSSRYLVKRTGEKVFLECVQDMDHENMFWYRQDPGLGLRLIYFSYDVKMKEKGDIPEGYSVSREKKERFSLILESASTNQTSMYLCASRRDLTDTQYFGPGTRLTVL.

The chain is built from TRBV19 and TRBJ1-5; unclear D gene. Germline V gives CDR1 LNHDA, CDR2 SQIVND (reference sequence). This CDR3 spans 13 amino acids. The V end lost 11 bases, the J end lost 6 bases, and 17 bases lay between the germline ends. The chain's CDR3 is CARRDGGSQPQHF. The CDR3 DNA follows: TGTGCCCGAAGAGACGGAGGCTCTCAGCCCCAGCATTTT.

This sequence joins TRBV28 and TRBJ2-7; 8 bases agree with TRBD1. The CDR3 is 13 amino acids. The germline gives CDR1 MDHEN, CDR2 SYDVKM. Trimming took 3 bases from V and 4 from J; bases not matched to a gene: 2. The CDR3 DNA follows: TGTGCCAGCAGTTTTAACAGGGGGTACGAGCAGTACTTC. Protein sequence: CASSFNRGYEQYF.

The chain recombines TRBV9 with TRBJ2-1, with TRBD2 matching 7 bases. V dropped 1 base and J dropped 3; count of bases not matched to a gene: 4. Germline CDR1 and CDR2: SGDLS and YYNGEE. The CDR3 has 15 residues. In DNA, the CDR3 is TGTGCCAGCAGCGTAAATTCGGGGGGCTACAATGAGCAGTTCTTC. It is translated as CASSVNSGGYNEQFF.

The count of this clone is one. The gene calls are TRBV27 and TRBJ1-1; TRBD1 might be the D (6 bases). This CDR3 comprises 16 residues. The germline V gene encodes CDR1 MNHEY and CDR2 SMNVEV (reference sequence). Trimming took off 5 bases at V and 5 bases at J, with 21 bases between the two ends. The CDR3 spells CASSRGRGEGKTEAFF. Here the CDR3 DNA reads TGTGCCAGCAGTCGAGGCAGGGGAGAGGGAAAAACTGAAGCTTTCTTT.

This chain links TRBV6-4 with TRBJ2-3, with 9 nucleotides matching TRBD2. The CDR3 has 15 residues. V lost 8 bases and J lost 5; bases outside the gene matches: 11. CDR1 and CDR2 (germline): MRHNA, SNTAGT. The CDR3 nucleotides are TGTGCCAGCGGGCCGATAGCGGGGGCTAAAGATACGCAGTATTTT. The encoded protein is CASGPIAGAKDTQYF.

This chain joins TRBV6-2 or TRBV6-3 and TRBJ1-1, with 9 positions matching TRBD1. The CDR3 has 17 residues. In germline, CDR1 is MNHEY, CDR2 SVGEGT. The V and J ends lost 0 bases and 1 base, in that order; junction bases with no gene match: 6. CDR3 coding DNA: TGTGCCAGCAGTTACTCGGGGACAGGGAAATGGAACACTGAAGCTTTCTTT. Translation: CASSYSGTGKWNTEAFF.

V and J are TRBV19 and TRBJ2-2, with TRBD1 matching over 11 bases. CDR3 length: 16 amino acids. CDR1 and CDR2 from the germline V gene are LNHDA and SQIVND (reference sequence). The V segment lost 7 bases and the J segment 0 bases; nucleotides outside the gene matches: 4. The CDR3 DNA is TGTGCCAGTAAACCGGGACAGGGGGCGAACACCGGGGAGCTGTTTTTT. It encodes CASKPGQGANTGELFF.

The V and J genes are TRBV7-9 and TRBJ2-4, with 7 bases identical to TRBD1. Germline V lookup: CDR1 SEHNR, CDR2 FQNEAQ (reference sequence). The CDR3 sequence is 14 residues long. J gave up 7 bases and V 5 bases, and 8 bases lay outside the gene matches. As DNA, the CDR3 is TGTGCCAGCAGCCCCGACAGGGTCAGGAACATTCAGTACTTC. It is translated as CASSPDRVRNIQYF.

The chain carries TRBV24-1 and TRBJ2-3; D is perhaps TRBD2 (7 bases). This CDR3 region has 18 residues. Trimming took 1 base from V and 3 from J, leaving 19 bases between them. Per germline, CDR1 KGHDR and CDR2 SFDVKD. The CDR3 protein is CATSDFARAGALTDTQYF. DNA of the CDR3: TGTGCCACCAGTGATTTTGCCAGGGCGGGGGCTTTGACAGATACGCAGTATTTT.

The chain couples TRBV6-5 to TRBJ2-7, with TRBD2 identical over 12 bases. This CDR3 spans 15 amino acids. In germline, CDR1 is MNHEY, CDR2 SVGAGI. The V segment lost 6 bases and the J segment 4 bases; nucleotides outside the gene matches: 7. The CDR3 sequence: CASSFGLAGTYEQYF. In DNA form, the CDR3 reads TGTGCCAGCAGCTTCGGACTAGCGGGGACATACGAGCAGTACTTC.

This chain connects TRBV5-4 to TRBJ2-1; 16 bases are shared with TRBD2. Germline-derived CDR1 and CDR2 are SGHNT and YYREEE (reference sequence). With 3 bases clipped from V and 2 bases from J, the junction kept 8 bases outside the gene matches. The CDR3 totals 19 residues. CDR3 in DNA: TGTGCCAGCAGCTCTACCGGGACTAGCGGGGGGGCCACCTACAATGAGCAGTTCTTC. This encodes CASSSTGTSGGATYNEQFF.

The rearrangement joins TRBV11-2 to TRBJ2-7; D might be TRBD2 (5 bases). V gave up 4 bases and J gave up 2 bases, with 12 bases separating them. This CDR3 contains 14 residues. The germline V gene encodes CDR1 SGHAT and CDR2 FQNNGV. CDR3 in amino acids: CASSSMPGAYEQYF. The CDR3 DNA reads as TGTGCCAGCAGCTCGATGCCCGGGGCCTACGAGCAGTACTTC.

This clone was observed a few times. The chain combines TRBV19 with TRBJ1-5; TRBD1 matches 8 bases. Trimming cost V 4 bases and J 3 bases; bases outside gene matches: 17. The CDR3 spans 19 residues. Per the germline V gene, CDR1 is LNHDA and CDR2 is SQIVND (reference sequence). The DNA of the CDR3 is TGTGCCAGTAGTAATCCCTTGCAGGAGACAGGGGAAATCAATCAGCCCCAGCATTTT. Translating gives CASSNPLQETGEINQPQHF.

This clone showed up just once. This chain uses TRBV10-2 with TRBJ1-6; D is perhaps TRBD1 (5 bases). Trimming took 3 bases from V and 4 from J, leaving 10 bases between them. Germline V CDR1 and CDR2: WSHSY, SAAADI. The CDR3 is 15 amino acids. CDR3 loop: CASSDHRRYNSPLHF. The CDR3 region has the DNA TGCGCCAGCAGTGACCACAGGAGATATAATTCACCCCTCCACTTT.

The V gene is TRBV11-3, the J gene TRBJ2-1; 9 nucleotides match TRBD1. In germline, CDR1 is SGHNT, CDR2 YENEEA. CDR3 length: 16 amino acids. V shed 5 bases and J 8 bases; nucleotides not matched to a gene: 13. The CDR3 DNA reads as TGTGCCAGCAGCGGGGATGGGGACAGGGTTTACGATGAGCAGTTCTTC. This translates into CASSGDGDRVYDEQFF.

The chain couples TRBV7-9 to TRBJ1-1, with D unclear. CDR1 is SEHNR and CDR2 is FQNEAQ in the germline V gene (reference sequence). The CDR3 covers 15 residues. V was cut by 1 base and J by 8 bases, with 17 bases left in between. The CDR3 DNA is TGTGCCAGCAGCTTAGATAAATGGTTGGGCGAAGAAGCTTTCTTT. Translated: CASSLDKWLGEEAFF. The entire variable domain, with the rest obtained from reference TRBV7-9 and TRBJ1-1, is as follows: DTGVSQNPRHKITKRGQNVTFRCDPISEHNRLYWYRQTLGQGPEFLTYFQNEAQLEKSRLLSDRFSAERPKGSFSTLEIQRTEQGDSAMYLCASSLDKWLGEEAFFGQGTRLTVV.